These 16 T cell receptor beta chains came from one sample sequenced in a study of T-cell reconstitution after alpha-beta-depleted transplantation in children. Using unique molecular identifiers, the investigators prepared the TCRbeta library. MiXCR was run by TCRdb on the PCR reads, yielding one entry per CDR3 protein. The profile covers around 140,000 distinct CDR3 sequences, with 8% to 10% appearing a single time and about a sixth taken by the ten largest. The starting material was PBMCs, mostly from graft donor cells, obtained 180 days after TCRalphabeta/CD19-depleted stem cell transplant. These TCRs come from a female patient between 2 and 15 years old who had a stem cell transplant for congenital amegakaryocytic thrombocytopenia, so the T cells may come from the graft donor.

This clonotype was found many times. The V call is TRBV20-1, the J call TRBJ2-6; D could derive from TRBD1 or TRBD2 (5 bases each). Germline values: CDR1 DFQATT, CDR2 SNEGSKA (reference sequence). Trimming shortened V by 3 bases and J by 2 bases, and 14 bases separated the two germline ends. The length of the CDR3 is 16 residues. The CDR3 loop is CSARMTGPPGANVLTF. The CDR3 DNA sequence: TGCAGTGCTAGGATGACGGGACCCCCTGGGGCCAACGTCCTGACTTTC.

The V gene is TRBV30, the J gene TRBJ2-1; no clear D. The CDR3 length is 14 residues. The germline V gene has CDR1 GTSNPN and CDR2 SVGIG (reference sequence). V was pared by 2 bases and J by 4 bases, with 12 bases between. The CDR3, as DNA: TGTGCCTGGAGTCCCACGATACGGTACAATGAGCAGTTCTTC. Its protein product is CAWSPTIRYNEQFF. Using reference TRBV30 and TRBJ2-1 for the parts outside the CDR3, the full variable domain is SQTIHQWPATLVQPVGSPLSLECTVEGTSNPNLYWYRQAAGRGLQLLFYSVGIGQISSEVPQNLSASRPQDRQFILSSKKLLLSDSGFYLCAWSPTIRYNEQFFGPGTRLTVL.

This clonotype was found many times. The chain joins TRBV5-6 to TRBJ2-6, with D possibly being TRBD1 (6 bases). CDR1 and CDR2 (germline): SGHDT, YYEEEE. CDR3 length equals 16 residues. V was trimmed by 6 bases and J by 10 bases, leaving 23 bases between them. This CDR3 reads CASTPGQSLGRNVLTF. CDR3 nucleotides: TGTGCCAGCACCCCCGGACAGTCCTTGGGCCGGAACGTCCTGACTTTC.

With regard to this clonotype: Given a much more abundant clone one base away, this may be a read error. The V gene is TRBV6-1, the J gene TRBJ2-6; tentatively, D is TRBD2 (6 bases). Germline CDR1 and CDR2: MNHNS and SASEGT. The germline V and J ends were trimmed by 7 bases and 1 base, with 11 bases remaining between them. The CDR3 sequence is 15 residues long. Here the CDR3 reads CASIQEGSGANVLTF. CDR3 bases: TGTGCCAGCATCCAGGAGGGGTCTGGGGCCAACGTCCTGACTTTC.

This clonotype showed up just a few times. The chain employs TRBV5-1 and TRBJ2-1; TRBD2 matches at 14 bases. This CDR3 contains 19 residues. J was trimmed by 1 base and V by 4 bases; bases with no gene match: 10. CDR1 SGHRS and CDR2 YFSETQ come from the germline V gene. The CDR3 DNA is TGCGCCAGCAGCGGGCCGACTAGCGGGGGGGCGGGGTCCTACAATGAGCAGTTCTTC. The encoded protein is CASSGPTSGGAGSYNEQFF. Full variable domain (missing parts from reference TRBV5-1 and TRBJ2-1): KAGVTQTPRYLIKTRGQQVTLSCSPISGHRSVSWYQQTPGQGLQFLFEYFSETQRNKGNFPGRFSGRQFSNSRSEMNVSTLELGDSALYLCASSGPTSGGAGSYNEQFFGPGTRLTVL.

The table lists this clonotype with a few counts. The chain recombines TRBV6-5 with TRBJ2-7, with TRBD1 matching over 7 bases. V lost 2 bases and J lost 4; bases outside the gene matches: 8. This CDR3 is 15 amino acids long. Per germline, CDR1 MNHEY and CDR2 SVGAGI. Here the CDR3 DNA reads TGTGCCAGCAGTTACAGCACAGGGGTGTTGTACGAGCAGTACTTC. Amino acid sequence: CASSYSTGVLYEQYF.

This clonotype was counted at least ten times. The J gene is TRBJ1-1, the V gene TRBV7-8; 8 bases map to TRBD1. Trimming removed 5 bases from V and 1 base from J; junction bases left unmatched: 3. Looked up from germline, CDR1 is SGHVS and CDR2 is FQNEAQ. The length of the CDR3 is 14 residues. The CDR3 coding sequence is TGTGCCAGCAGCCTCGACAGGGGGAACACTGAAGCTTTCTTT. Its protein product is CASSLDRGNTEAFF.

This clonotype was seen at least ten times. The chain couples TRBV12-3 or TRBV12-4 to TRBJ2-1; TRBD1 matches at 8 bases. V lost 5 bases and J lost 0; bases outside the gene matches: 6. This CDR3 comprises 16 residues. In DNA, the CDR3 is TGTGCCAGCAGTGGCCTCGGACAGGGCTCCTACAATGAGCAGTTCTTC. This gives the protein CASSGLGQGSYNEQFF.

This clonotype has ten or more counts. J is TRBJ1-5 and V is TRBV20-1; no reliable D call. The CDR3 loop spans 14 amino acids. Between the trimmed V and J ends, which lost 0 bases and 4 bases, there was a span of 10 bases. Germline loops: CDR1 DFQATT, CDR2 SNEGSKA (reference sequence). The CDR3 nucleotides are TGCAGTGCTAGAGACAACCGAGGGAATCAGCCCCAGCATTTT. It codes for CSARDNRGNQPQHF.

This clonotype was detected many times. The genes are TRBV5-4 and TRBJ2-7; 9 bases agree with TRBD1. CDR1 and CDR2 from the germline V gene are SGHNT and YYREEE (reference sequence). The CDR3 runs to 15 residues. V lost 10 bases and J lost 5; bases outside the gene matches: 16. The CDR3 is CAVQTGGGPLHEQYF. In nucleotides, the CDR3 is TGTGCCGTACAGACAGGGGGGGGACCATTACACGAGCAGTACTTC.

This clonotype occurred a few times. The gene calls are TRBV28 and TRBJ2-3, with a possible D match to TRBD1 (5 bases). In germline, CDR1 is MDHEN, CDR2 SYDVKM. This CDR3 region has 17 residues. The V end lost 3 bases, the J end lost 0 bases, and 16 bases lay between the germline ends. Here the CDR3 reads CASSFITGPSSTDTQYF. The CDR3 DNA follows: TGTGCCAGCAGTTTCATCACAGGTCCTTCTAGCACAGATACGCAGTATTTT.

This clonotype was detected only a few times. This chain connects TRBV6-5 to TRBJ2-5; D is perhaps TRBD1 or TRBD2 (6 bases each). Germline V gene data show CDR1 as MNHEY and CDR2 as SVGAGI. The CDR3 loop spans 16 amino acids. The V end lost 1 base, the J end lost 4 bases, and 16 bases lay between the germline ends. DNA for the CDR3: TGTGCCAGCAGTTACTTAGGCAGGGGAGCGGGAGAGACCCAGTACTTC. Translation gives CASSYLGRGAGETQYF.

Notes on this clonotype: A read error may produce the germline difference seen at one junction end. The chain employs TRBV15 and TRBJ2-3; D perhaps matches TRBD2 (5 bases). Germline values: CDR1 LNHNV, CDR2 YYDKDF (reference sequence). This CDR3 is 16 amino acids long. The CDR3 nucleotides are TGTGCCGCCAGCAGATATAGGGCGAGGGACACAGATACGCAGTATTTT. Protein sequence: CAASRYRARDTDTQYF.

This clonotype has more than one count but fewer than ten. The chain has TRBV14 and TRBJ2-2; D is uncertain. Germline V gene lookup returns CDR1 SGHDN and CDR2 FVKESK. The CDR3 has 13 amino acids. V shed 5 bases and J shed 5 bases, with 9 bases lying between them. Written as DNA, the CDR3 is TGTGCCAGCAGCGAGACAAATACCGGGGAGCTGTTTTTT. Protein: CASSETNTGELFF.

This clonotype was seen at least ten times. The chain couples TRBV5-1 to TRBJ2-3; the match to TRBD2 covers 7 bases. CDR1 is SGHRS and CDR2 is YFSETQ in the germline V gene. The CDR3 length is 13 residues. Trimming removed 2 bases from V and 5 bases from J; junction bases left unmatched: 2. The CDR3 loop is CASSFAGEDTQYF. DNA of the CDR3: TGCGCCAGCAGCTTTGCGGGGGAAGATACGCAGTATTTT.

This clonotype was observed at least ten times. The chain is built from TRBV20-1 and TRBJ2-1, with TRBD2 identical over 7 bases. The CDR3 covers 17 residues. Germline lookup yields CDR1 DFQATT and CDR2 SNEGSKA (reference sequence). J was trimmed by 0 bases and V by 3 bases; bases with no gene match: 11. The CDR3 region is CSARRAGLQSSYNEQFF. The CDR3 nucleotides are TGCAGTGCTAGGAGGGCGGGACTACAGAGCTCCTACAATGAGCAGTTCTTC.